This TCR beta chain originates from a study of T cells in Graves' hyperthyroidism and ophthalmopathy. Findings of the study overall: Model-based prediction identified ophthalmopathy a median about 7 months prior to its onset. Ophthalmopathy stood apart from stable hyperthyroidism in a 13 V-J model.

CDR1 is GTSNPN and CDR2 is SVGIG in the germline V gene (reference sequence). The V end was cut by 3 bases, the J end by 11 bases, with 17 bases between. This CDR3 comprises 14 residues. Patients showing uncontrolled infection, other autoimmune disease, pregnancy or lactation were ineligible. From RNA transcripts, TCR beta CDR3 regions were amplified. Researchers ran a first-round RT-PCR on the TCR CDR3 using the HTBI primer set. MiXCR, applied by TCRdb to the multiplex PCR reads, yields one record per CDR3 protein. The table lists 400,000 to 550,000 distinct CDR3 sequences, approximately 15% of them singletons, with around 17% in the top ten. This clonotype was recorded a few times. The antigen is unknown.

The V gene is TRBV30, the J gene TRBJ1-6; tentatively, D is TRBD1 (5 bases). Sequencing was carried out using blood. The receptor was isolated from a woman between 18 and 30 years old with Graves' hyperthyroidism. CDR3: CAWSGAGGTTPLHF. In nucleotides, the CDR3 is TGTGCCTGGAGCGGGGCGGGGGGTACGACACCCCTCCACTTT. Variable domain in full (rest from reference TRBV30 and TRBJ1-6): SQTIHQWPATLVQPVGSPLSLECTVEGTSNPNLYWYRQAAGRGLQLLFYSVGIGQISSEVPQNLSASRPQDRQFILSSKKLLLSDSGFYLCAWSGAGGTTPLHFGNGTRLTVT.